This T cell receptor (beta chain) was identified in a study of blood T cell repertoires in COVID-19. The wider study: Material from acute and convalescent COVID-19 was sourced from the United States, Italy and Spain. PBMCs, B-cell-depleted T cells, or T cells provided the cDNA or gDNA that made up the material.

This clone was seen only once. Clones were sequenced by immunoSEQ multiplex PCR, and TCRdb holds only the in-frame ones, with some missing. The table lists some 110,000 clones, roughly 83% of them singletons. The source material was peripheral blood. The origin of this receptor is a man aged 30 to 45 with acute or convalescent COVID-19.

CDR3: CASSLGETKRPRGDPFGQYV. The CDR3 DNA sequence: TGTGCCAGCAGTTTAGGGGAAACCAAACGCCCCCGGGGGGATCCCTTTGGGCAGTACGTC. The chain combines TRBV27 with TRBJ2-7; 7 nucleotides agree with TRBD2. From germline, CDR1 is MNHEY and CDR2 SMNVEV (reference sequence). J lost 9 bases, V lost 2 bases, and 28 bases had no gene match. The CDR3 spans 20 residues.